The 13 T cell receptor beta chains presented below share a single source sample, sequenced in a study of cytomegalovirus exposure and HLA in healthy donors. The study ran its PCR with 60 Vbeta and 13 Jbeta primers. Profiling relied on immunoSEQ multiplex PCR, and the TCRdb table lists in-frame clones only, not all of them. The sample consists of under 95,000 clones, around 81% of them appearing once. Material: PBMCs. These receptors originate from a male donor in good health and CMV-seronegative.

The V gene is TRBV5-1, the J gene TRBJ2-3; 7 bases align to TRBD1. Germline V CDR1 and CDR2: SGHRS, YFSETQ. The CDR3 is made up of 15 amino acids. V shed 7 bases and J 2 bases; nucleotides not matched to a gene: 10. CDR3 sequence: CASSGQAQFTDTQYF. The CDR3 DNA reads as TGCGCCAGCTCCGGACAGGCCCAGTTCACAGATACGCAGTATTTT.

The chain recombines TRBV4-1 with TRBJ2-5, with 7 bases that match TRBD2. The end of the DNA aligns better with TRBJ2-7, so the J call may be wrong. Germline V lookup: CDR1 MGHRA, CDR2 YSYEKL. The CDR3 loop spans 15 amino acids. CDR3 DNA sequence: TGCGCCAGCAGCCAATCCGGGACTATCCACTACGAGCAGTACTTC. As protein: CASSQSGTIHYEQYF.

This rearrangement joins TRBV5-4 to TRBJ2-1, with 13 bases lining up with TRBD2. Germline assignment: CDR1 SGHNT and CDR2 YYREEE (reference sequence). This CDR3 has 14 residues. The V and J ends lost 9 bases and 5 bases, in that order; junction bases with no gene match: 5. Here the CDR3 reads CANPGLAGDNEQFF. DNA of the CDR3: TGTGCCAACCCAGGACTAGCGGGAGACAATGAGCAGTTCTTC.

CDR3 amino acids: CASSIRVKVYEQYF. The CDR3, as DNA: TGTGCCAGCAGTATCCGGGTTAAGGTCTACGAGCAGTACTTC. This chain joins TRBV5-6 and TRBJ2-7, with no clear D. Trimming removed 5 bases from V and 3 bases from J, with 15 bases in between. The CDR3 covers 14 residues. Germline loops: CDR1 SGHDT, CDR2 YYEEEE.

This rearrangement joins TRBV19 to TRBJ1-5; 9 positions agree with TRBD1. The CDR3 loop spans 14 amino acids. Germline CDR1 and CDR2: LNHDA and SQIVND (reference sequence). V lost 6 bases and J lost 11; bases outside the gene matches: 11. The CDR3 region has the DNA TGTGCCAGTAGGGAATCACAGGGGGCCTACTCCCAGCATTTT. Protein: CASRESQGAYSQHF. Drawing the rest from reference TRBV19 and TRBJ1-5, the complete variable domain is DGGITQSPKYLFRKEGQNVTLSCEQNLNHDAMYWYRQDPGQGLRLIYYSQIVNDFQKGDIAEGYSVSREKKESFPLTVTSAQKNPTAFYLCASRESQGAYSQHFGDGTRLSIL.

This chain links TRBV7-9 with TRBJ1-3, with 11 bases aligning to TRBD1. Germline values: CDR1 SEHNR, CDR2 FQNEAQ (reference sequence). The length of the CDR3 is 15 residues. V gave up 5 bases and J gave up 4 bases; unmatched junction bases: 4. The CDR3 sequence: CASSPRDRGGNTIYF. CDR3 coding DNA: TGTGCCAGCAGCCCCCGGGACAGGGGGGGAAACACCATATATTTT.

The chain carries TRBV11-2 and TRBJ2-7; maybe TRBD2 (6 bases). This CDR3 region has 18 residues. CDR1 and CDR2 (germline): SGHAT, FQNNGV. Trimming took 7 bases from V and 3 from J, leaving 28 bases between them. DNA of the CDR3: TGTGCCAGCATAAAAGGGCGAGGGACTCTTGGATGGGGCTACGAGCAGTACTTC. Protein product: CASIKGRGTLGWGYEQYF.

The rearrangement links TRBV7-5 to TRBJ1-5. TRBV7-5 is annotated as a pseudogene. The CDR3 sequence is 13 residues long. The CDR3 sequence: CARSFSSNQPQHF. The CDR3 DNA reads TGTGCCAGAAGCTTTAGTAGCAATCAGCCCCAGCATTTT.

CDR3 DNA sequence: TGTGCCAGTAGTATATTCTGGCGGGAGGGCTACAATGAGCAGTTCTTC. It is translated as CASSIFWREGYNEQFF. This chain joins TRBV19 and TRBJ2-1; 9 nucleotides align to TRBD2. CDR3 length equals 16 residues. Germline CDR1 LNHDA, CDR2 SQIVND (reference sequence). The V and J ends lost 2 bases and 3 bases, in that order; junction bases with no gene match: 5. The full variable domain, with the rest looked up from reference TRBV19 and TRBJ2-1, is DGGITQSPKYLFRKEGQNVTLSCEQNLNHDAMYWYRQDPGQGLRLIYYSQIVNDFQKGDIAEGYSVSREKKESFPLTVTSAQKNPTAFYLCASSIFWREGYNEQFFGPGTRLTVL.

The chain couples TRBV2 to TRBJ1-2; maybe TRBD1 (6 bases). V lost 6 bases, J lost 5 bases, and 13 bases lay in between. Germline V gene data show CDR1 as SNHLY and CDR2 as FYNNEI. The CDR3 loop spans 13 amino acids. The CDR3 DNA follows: TGTGCCAGCAGCCCTGACAGGCGGTATGGCTACACCTTC. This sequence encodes CASSPDRRYGYTF. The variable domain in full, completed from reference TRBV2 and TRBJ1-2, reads EPEVTQTPSHQVTQMGQEVILRCVPISNHLYFYWYRQILGQKVEFLVSFYNNEISEKSEIFDDQFSVERPDGSNFTLKIRSTKLEDSAMYFCASSPDRRYGYTFGSGTRLTVV.

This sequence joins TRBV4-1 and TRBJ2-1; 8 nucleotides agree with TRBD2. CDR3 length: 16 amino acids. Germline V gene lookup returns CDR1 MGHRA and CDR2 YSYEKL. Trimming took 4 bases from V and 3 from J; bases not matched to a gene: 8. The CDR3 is CASSPTGTRGYNEQFF. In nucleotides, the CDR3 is TGCGCCAGCAGCCCGACCGGGACTAGGGGCTACAATGAGCAGTTCTTC.

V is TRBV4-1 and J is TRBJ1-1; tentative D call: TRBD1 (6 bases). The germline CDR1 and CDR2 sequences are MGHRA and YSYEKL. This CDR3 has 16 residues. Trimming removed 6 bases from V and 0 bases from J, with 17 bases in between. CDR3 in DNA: TGCGCCAGCAGTTACGGGGGGGCGAAGATGAACACTGAAGCTTTCTTT. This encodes CASSYGGAKMNTEAFF.

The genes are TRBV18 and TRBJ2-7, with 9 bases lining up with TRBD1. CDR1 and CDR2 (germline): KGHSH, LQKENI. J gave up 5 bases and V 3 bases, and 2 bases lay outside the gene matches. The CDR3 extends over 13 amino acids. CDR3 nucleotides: TGTGCCAGCTCACCGAGACAGGGGGACGAGCAGTACTTC. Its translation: CASSPRQGDEQYF.